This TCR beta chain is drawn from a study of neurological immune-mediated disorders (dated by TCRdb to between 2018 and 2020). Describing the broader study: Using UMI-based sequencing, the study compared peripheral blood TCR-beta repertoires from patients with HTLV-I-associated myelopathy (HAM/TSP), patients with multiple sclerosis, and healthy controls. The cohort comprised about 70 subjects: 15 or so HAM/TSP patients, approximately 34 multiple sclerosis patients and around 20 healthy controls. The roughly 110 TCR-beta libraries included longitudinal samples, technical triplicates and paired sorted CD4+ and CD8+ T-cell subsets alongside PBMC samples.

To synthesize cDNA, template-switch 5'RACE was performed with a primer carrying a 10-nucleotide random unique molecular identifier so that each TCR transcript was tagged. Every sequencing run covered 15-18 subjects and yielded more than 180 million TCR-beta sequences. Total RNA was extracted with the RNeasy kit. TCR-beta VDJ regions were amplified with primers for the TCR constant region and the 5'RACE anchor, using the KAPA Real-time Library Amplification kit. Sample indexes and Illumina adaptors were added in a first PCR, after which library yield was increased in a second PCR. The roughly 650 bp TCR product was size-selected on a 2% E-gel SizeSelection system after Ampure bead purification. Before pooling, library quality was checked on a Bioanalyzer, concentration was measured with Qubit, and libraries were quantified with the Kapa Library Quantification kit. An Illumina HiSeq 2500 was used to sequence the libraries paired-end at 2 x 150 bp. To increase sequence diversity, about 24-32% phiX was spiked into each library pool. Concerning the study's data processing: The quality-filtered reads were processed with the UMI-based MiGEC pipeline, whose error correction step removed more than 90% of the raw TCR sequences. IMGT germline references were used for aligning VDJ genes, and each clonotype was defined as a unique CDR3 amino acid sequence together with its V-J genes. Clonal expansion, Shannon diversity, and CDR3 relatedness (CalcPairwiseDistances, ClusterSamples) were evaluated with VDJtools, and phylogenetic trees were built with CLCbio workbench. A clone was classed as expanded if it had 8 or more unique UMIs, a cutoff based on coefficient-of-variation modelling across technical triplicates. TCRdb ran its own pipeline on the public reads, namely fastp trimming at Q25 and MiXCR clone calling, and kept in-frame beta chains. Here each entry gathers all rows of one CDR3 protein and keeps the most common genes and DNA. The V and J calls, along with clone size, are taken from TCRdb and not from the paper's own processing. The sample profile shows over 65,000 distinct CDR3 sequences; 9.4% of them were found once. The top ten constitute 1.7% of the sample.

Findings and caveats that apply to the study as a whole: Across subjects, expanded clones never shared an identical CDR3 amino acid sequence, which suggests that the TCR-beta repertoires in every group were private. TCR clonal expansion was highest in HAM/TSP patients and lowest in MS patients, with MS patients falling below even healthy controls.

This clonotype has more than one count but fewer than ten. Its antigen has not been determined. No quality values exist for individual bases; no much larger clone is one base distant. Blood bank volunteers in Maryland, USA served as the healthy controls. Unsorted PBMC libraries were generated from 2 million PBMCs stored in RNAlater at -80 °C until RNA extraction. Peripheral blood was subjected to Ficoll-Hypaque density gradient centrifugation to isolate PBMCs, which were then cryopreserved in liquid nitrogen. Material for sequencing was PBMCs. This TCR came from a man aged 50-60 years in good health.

The DNA sequence is TGTGCCAGCAGTACGGGACAGGCACACTACAATGAGCAGTTCTTC. The resulting protein is CASSTGQAHYNEQFF. The sequence links TRBV6-1 to TRBJ2-1; TRBD1 lines up with 8 middle nucleotides. From cysteine to phenylalanine, the CDR3 is 15 amino acids long. Of all the DNA, just the CDR3 is kept, 45 bases in frame from base 1. Looking up the germline V gene yields CDR1 MNHNS and CDR2 SASEGT. V has 5 bases trimmed and J has 3 bases trimmed; junction bases matching no gene number 6.